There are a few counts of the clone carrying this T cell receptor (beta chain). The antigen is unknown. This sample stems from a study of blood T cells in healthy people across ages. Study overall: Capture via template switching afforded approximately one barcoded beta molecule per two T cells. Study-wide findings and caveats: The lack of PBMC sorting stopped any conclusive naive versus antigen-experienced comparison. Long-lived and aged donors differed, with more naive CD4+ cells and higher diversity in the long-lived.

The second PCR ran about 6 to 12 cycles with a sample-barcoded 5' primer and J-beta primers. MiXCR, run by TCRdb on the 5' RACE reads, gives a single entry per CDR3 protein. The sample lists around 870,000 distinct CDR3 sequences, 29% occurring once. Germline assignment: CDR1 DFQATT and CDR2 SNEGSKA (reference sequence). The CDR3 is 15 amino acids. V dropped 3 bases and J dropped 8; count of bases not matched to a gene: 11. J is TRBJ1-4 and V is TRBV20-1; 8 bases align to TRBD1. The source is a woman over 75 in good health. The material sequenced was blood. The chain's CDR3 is CSARPQGAYNEKLFF. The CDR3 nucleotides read TGCAGTGCTAGGCCCCAGGGGGCTTATAACGAAAAACTGTTTTTT.